Below are 19 T cell receptor beta chains sequenced from a single sample in a study of human T cells and chemical hapten exposure. As for time point: patch test 3, about 24 weeks after DPC sensitization. Treatment noted: therapeutic diphenylcyclopropenone sensitization with weekly scalp DPC. TCRdb re-called the RACE reads through MiXCR, storing one row per CDR3 protein. The sample contains more than 95,000 distinct CDR3 sequences, under 40% of which appear only once. The sequences come from whole blood, collected in connection with sensitization to the hapten diphenylcyclopropenone (DPC). The source of these receptors is a man aged 35 to 55 with alopecia areata. Some clones in this sample may be carry-over from other donors' samples.

V is TRBV3-1 and J is TRBJ1-2, with TRBD1 identical over 8 bases. The V and J ends lost 2 bases and 4 bases, in that order; junction bases with no gene match: 3. The CDR3 has 14 residues. Germline CDR1 LGHDT, CDR2 YNNKEL (reference sequence). CDR3 residues: CASSQRQGPYGYTF. The CDR3 DNA sequence: TGTGCCAGCAGCCAAAGACAGGGGCCCTATGGCTACACCTTC.

The chain couples TRBV28 to TRBJ1-1; weak D call: TRBD1 (5 bases). V gave up 8 bases and J gave up 0 bases, with 13 bases separating them. This CDR3 is 14 amino acids long. Germline assignment: CDR1 MDHEN and CDR2 SYDVKM. CDR3 nucleotide sequence: TGTGCCAGCGGAGGAGGGGCCCTGAACACTGAAGCTTTCTTT. Amino acids: CASGGGALNTEAFF.

V usage is TRBV6-5 and J usage is TRBJ2-7; D unclear. The V and J ends lost 4 bases and 4 bases respectively, with 14 bases between them. The CDR3 has 14 residues. Germline CDR1 is MNHEY and CDR2 is SVGAGI. In nucleotides, the CDR3 is TGTGCCAGCAGTTTGGACCGAAGCCTTTACGAGCAGTACTTC. It translates to CASSLDRSLYEQYF.

The V call is TRBV20-1, the J call TRBJ2-4, with D unclear. V shed 3 bases and J shed 9 bases, with 21 bases lying between them. This CDR3 is built from 15 residues. The germline V gene encodes CDR1 DFQATT and CDR2 SNEGSKA (reference sequence). The CDR3, as DNA: TGCAGTGCTAGTGATGGCCCGAACCAGGCAAGCATTCAGTACTTC. Residues: CSASDGPNQASIQYF.

V is TRBV28 and J is TRBJ2-5, with D possibly TRBD1 on 6 matching bases. The CDR3 is made up of 13 amino acids. Germline assignment: CDR1 MDHEN and CDR2 SYDVKM. V dropped 7 bases and J dropped 4 bases, with 13 bases sitting between them. CDR3 in DNA: TGTGCCAGCAACCCGACAGGACTAGAGACCCAGTACTTC. Amino acids: CASNPTGLETQYF.

A single count supports this clonotype. The chain couples TRBV5-1 to TRBJ1-4; no firm D call. In germline, CDR1 is SGHRS, CDR2 YFSETQ. V lost 1 base to trimming and J lost 4 bases, with 11 bases between them. The length of the CDR3 is 15 residues. The DNA for the CDR3 is TGCGCCAGCAGCTTGAACGGGCAGATTAATGAAAAACTGTTTTTT. It translates to CASSLNGQINEKLFF.

The count of this clonotype is one. V and J are TRBV29-1 and TRBJ2-1; 8 positions agree with TRBD2. CDR3 length: 16 residues. Germline assignment: CDR1 SQVTM and CDR2 ANQGSEA. The J segment lost 4 bases and the V segment lost 6 bases, leaving 14 bases of the junction unmatched. The chain's CDR3 is CSVTSATGRIYNEQFF. CDR3 nucleotides: TGCAGCGTGACTAGCGCGACGGGCCGTATTTACAATGAGCAGTTCTTC.

The V call is TRBV7-2, the J call TRBJ2-3; a weak D match, TRBD1 (5 bases). This CDR3 is 16 amino acids long. Deletions cut 1 base from V and 0 bases from J, with 11 bases between. Germline values: CDR1 SGHTA, CDR2 FQGNSA. CDR3 region: CASSLGATVSTDTQYF. CDR3 bases: TGTGCCAGCAGCTTAGGGGCGACAGTTAGCACAGATACGCAGTATTTT.

The chain is built from TRBV12-3 or TRBV12-4 and TRBJ2-7; 10 bases are a match to TRBD2. The CDR3 spans 16 residues. The V segment lost 4 bases and the J segment 0 bases; nucleotides outside the gene matches: 6. The CDR3 region is CASSYLAGVSSYEQYF. Written as DNA, the CDR3 is TGTGCCAGCAGTTATCTAGCGGGGGTTAGCTCCTACGAGCAGTACTTC.

This clonotype showed up just a few times. The V gene is TRBV28, the J gene TRBJ1-5; no clear D. The V end was cut by 6 bases, the J end by 5 bases, with 11 bases between. The CDR3 covers 13 residues. CDR1 is MDHEN and CDR2 is SYDVKM in the germline V gene. CDR3 coding DNA: TGTGCCAGCAGCCTTCAGGTTCATCAGCCCCAGCATTTT. Its translation: CASSLQVHQPQHF. Supplemented by reference TRBV28 and TRBJ1-5, the full variable domain reads DVKVTQSSRYLVKRTGEKVFLECVQDMDHENMFWYRQDPGLGLRLIYFSYDVKMKEKGDIPEGYSVSREKKERFSLILESASTNQTSMYLCASSLQVHQPQHFGDGTRLSIL.

This clonotype was seen a single time. This chain links TRBV3-1 with TRBJ1-1; D is uncertain. The germline CDR1 and CDR2 sequences are LGHDT and YNNKEL (reference sequence). The CDR3 is made up of 13 amino acids. Between the trimmed V and J ends, which lost 1 base and 6 bases, there was a span of 9 bases. This chain's CDR3 is CASSQAGRPEAFF. The CDR3 region has the DNA TGTGCCAGCAGCCAAGCGGGTCGCCCTGAAGCTTTCTTT.

A note on this clonotype: Mismatch with germline at one junction end may stem from a read error. This chain uses TRBV7-7 with TRBJ2-2; perhaps TRBD2 as D (5 bases). CDR1 SSHAT and CDR2 FNYEAQ come from the germline V gene (reference sequence). The CDR3 is 15 amino acids. The CDR3 reads CASSLATDPKGELFF. The CDR3 DNA reads as TGTGCTAGCAGCTTAGCGACGGATCCTAAAGGGGAGCTGTTTTTT.

This clonotype has more than one count but fewer than ten. The chain employs TRBV5-5 and TRBJ1-5; 11 bases align to TRBD1. The CDR3 has 15 amino acids. Unmatched junction bases numbered 3, after V lost 3 bases and J lost 4 bases. Germline V gene lookup returns CDR1 SGHKS and CDR2 YYEKEE (reference sequence). The CDR3: CASSWGQGVNQPQHF. The CDR3 DNA is TGTGCCAGCAGCTGGGGACAGGGGGTGAATCAGCCCCAGCATTTT. Supplemented by reference TRBV5-5 and TRBJ1-5, the full variable domain reads DAGVTQSPTHLIKTRGQQVTLRCSPISGHKSVSWYQQVLGQGPQFIFQYYEKEERGRGNFPDRFSARQFPNYSSELNVNALLLGDSALYLCASSWGQGVNQPQHFGDGTRLSIL.

CDR3 in amino acids: CASSSRQGMNTEAFF. The CDR3 region has the DNA TGTGCCAGCAGCTCAAGACAGGGTATGAACACTGAAGCTTTCTTT. The chain joins TRBV7-2 to TRBJ1-1, with 7 bases aligning to TRBD1. Germline V gene data show CDR1 as SGHTA and CDR2 as FQGNSA. V lost 4 bases, J lost 0 bases, and 5 bases stayed unmatched. The CDR3 runs to 15 residues.

The chain has TRBV20-1 and TRBJ1-5; D perhaps matches TRBD1 (5 bases). Germline V gene data show CDR1 as DFQATT and CDR2 as SNEGSKA (reference sequence). The CDR3 sequence is 14 residues long. Trimming removed 5 bases at V and 1 base at J, with 12 bases between. CDR3 DNA sequence: TGCAGTGCTTCGGGGGGGGTGAGCAATCAGCCCCAGCATTTT. Its translation is CSASGGVSNQPQHF.

This clonotype came up once. This chain joins TRBV5-1 and TRBJ2-5; D unresolved. Germline CDR1 SGHRS, CDR2 YFSETQ. This CDR3 has 15 amino acids. Trimming removed 0 bases from V and 2 bases from J, with 11 bases in between. The CDR3 reads CASSLDALRQETQYF. The CDR3 DNA sequence: TGCGCCAGCAGCTTGGATGCCTTACGGCAAGAGACCCAGTACTTC.

This clonotype was observed a few times. The rearrangement links TRBV20-1 to TRBJ1-1; D is uncertain. The CDR3 spans 13 residues. The V gene lost 0 bases and the J gene lost 5 bases, with 10 bases spanning the gap. The germline V gene encodes CDR1 DFQATT and CDR2 SNEGSKA (reference sequence). The CDR3 bases are TGCAGTGCTAGAGATCTGGCCCGGACTGAAGCTTTCTTT. Translated: CSARDLARTEAFF.

The table lists this clonotype with a count of one. One end of the junction does not line up with germline, which may come from a read error. V gene TRBV11-1 combines with J gene TRBJ2-3; 9 bases are shared with TRBD1. The CDR3 spans 15 residues. CDR1 SGHAT and CDR2 FQDESV come from the germline V gene (reference sequence). The CDR3 DNA reads TGTGCCAGCAGCTTGAACAGGGGGCTGGGAGATACGCAGAATTTT. Translation: CASSLNRGLGDTQNF.

The V call is TRBV12-3 or TRBV12-4, the J call TRBJ2-1, with TRBD2 matching 14 bases. The CDR3 runs to 21 residues. V dropped 3 bases and J dropped 3; count of bases not matched to a gene: 16. CDR3 coding DNA: TGTGCCAGCAGTTTTAGGTCTCAAAAGGGACTAGCGGGAGTGAGCTACAATGAGCAGTTCTTC. Translated: CASSFRSQKGLAGVSYNEQFF.